The 2 T cell receptor beta chains below were found in one sample sequenced in a study of control samples from healthy donors and cancer patients. Generated by immunoSEQ multiplex PCR, the TCRdb table keeps only in-frame clones and is missing some. The data contain about 410,000 clones, about nine tenths of them singletons. Sequencing was carried out using PBMCs. All receptors come from a man aged 35 to 55 with head and neck cancer.

The chain joins TRBV30 to TRBJ2-6; possible D gene TRBD2, 5 bases. CDR3 length: 14 amino acids. Per germline, CDR1 GTSNPN and CDR2 SVGIG (reference sequence). The V end was cut by 2 bases, the J end by 1 base, with 6 bases between. This chain's CDR3 is CAWSWRSGANVLTF. CDR3 nucleotide sequence: TGTGCCTGGAGTTGGAGGTCTGGGGCCAACGTCCTGACTTTC.

This clone is a singleton in its sample. The J gene is TRBJ2-7, the V gene TRBV7-2; a possible D gene is TRBD1 (5 bases). Between the trimmed V and J ends, which lost 0 bases and 7 bases, there was a span of 10 bases. Germline CDR1 SGHTA, CDR2 FQGNSA. The CDR3 runs 13 residues. The CDR3 reads CASSLAQVFEQYF. The CDR3 region has the DNA TGTGCCAGCAGCTTAGCACAGGTCTTTGAGCAGTACTTC.